Following are 19 T cell receptor beta chains from one sample sequenced in a study of OX40 agonist ivuxolimab in advanced cancers. The repertoire was sequenced with immunoSEQ multiplex PCR; TCRdb's copy has only in-frame clones and lacks some. The top ten hold roughly 3% of the sample, which has about 64,000 clones, roughly 89% seen once. The source was CD4+ or CD8+ T cells sorted from blood, collected in a trial of the OX40 agonist ivuxolimab. The source is an adult with an advanced solid tumor such as melanoma, head and neck, liver or kidney cancer.

There are a few counts of this clone. V is TRBV15 and J is TRBJ2-5; D is unclear. The CDR3 has 14 residues. V shed 0 bases and J shed 5 bases, with 10 bases lying between them. CDR1 LNHNV and CDR2 YYDKDF come from the germline V gene (reference sequence). CDR3 nucleotides: TGTGCCACCAGCAGAGATCTAATGGTGGAGACCCAGTACTTC. It translates to CATSRDLMVETQYF.

This chain links TRBV28 with TRBJ1-2; 9 nucleotides agree with TRBD1. Germline V CDR1 and CDR2: MDHEN, SYDVKM. The length of the CDR3 is 14 residues. The V segment lost 2 bases and the J segment 7 bases; nucleotides outside the gene matches: 5. The CDR3 region has the DNA TGTGCCAGCAGTTTAGGGACAGGGTGGGCTGGCTACACCTTC. Its protein product is CASSLGTGWAGYTF.

The V call is TRBV5-1, the J call TRBJ1-2, with D possibly being TRBD1 (6 bases). CDR1 and CDR2 (germline): SGHRS, YFSETQ. Trimming took off 8 bases at V and 4 bases at J, with 18 bases between the two ends. CDR3 size: 14 residues. CDR3 in DNA: TGCGCCAGTCGCGACGGGGGCAGTGGCTATGGCTACACCTTC. Its protein product is CASRDGGSGYGYTF.

J is TRBJ1-5 and V is TRBV2; TRBD1 might be the D (5 bases). Trimming took 3 bases from V and 3 from J, leaving 9 bases between them. CDR1 and CDR2 from the germline V gene are SNHLY and FYNNEI. CDR3 size: 14 residues. This CDR3 reads CASSDRAFNQPQHF. The CDR3 DNA reads as TGTGCCAGCAGTGACAGGGCCTTCAATCAGCCCCAGCATTTT.

The chain combines TRBV6-1 with TRBJ2-3, with unresolved D. CDR1 and CDR2 from the germline V gene are MNHNS and SASEGT. The CDR3 spans 14 residues. V was cut by 3 bases and J by 6 bases, with 13 bases left in between. Here the CDR3 DNA reads TGTGCCAGCAGTGATGGTCAGGAGTTCGATACGCAGTATTTT. Translation: CASSDGQEFDTQYF.

This clone was detected only once. The gene calls are TRBV5-5 and TRBJ2-1; 7 nucleotides agree with TRBD1. This CDR3 contains 14 residues. V lost 2 bases, J lost 7 bases, and 6 bases stayed unmatched. Germline lookup yields CDR1 SGHKS and CDR2 YYEKEE (reference sequence). CDR3 residues: CASSFGQVGNEQFF. The CDR3 nucleotides are TGTGCCAGCAGCTTCGGACAGGTTGGGAATGAGCAGTTCTTC.

V is TRBV7-9 and J is TRBJ1-3; unclear D gene. Germline V gene sequence: CDR1 SEHNR, CDR2 FQNEAQ (reference sequence). Trimming took off 2 bases at V and 1 base at J, with 12 bases between the two ends. The CDR3 runs 16 residues. The chain's CDR3 is CASSLKSTGSGNTIYF. CDR3 sequence (DNA): TGTGCCAGCAGCTTAAAATCGACGGGTTCTGGAAACACCATATATTTT.

This rearrangement joins TRBV5-4 to TRBJ2-2; 8 bases are a match to TRBD2. The CDR3 has 15 amino acids. V dropped 0 bases and J dropped 3; count of bases not matched to a gene: 1. Germline V gives CDR1 SGHNT, CDR2 YYREEE (reference sequence). In DNA form, the CDR3 reads TGTGCCAGCAGCTTGGTACTAGCGGACACCGGGGAGCTGTTTTTT. Translated, it gives CASSLVLADTGELFF.

V usage is TRBV10-3 and J usage is TRBJ2-5; D gene uncertain. Germline V gene sequence: CDR1 ENHRY, CDR2 SYGVKD. The CDR3 spans 13 residues. V was shortened by 4 bases and J by 5 bases, with 11 bases between the two germline ends. The CDR3 reads CAISGGSAETQYF. The DNA of the CDR3 is TGTGCCATCAGTGGGGGTTCGGCGGAGACCCAGTACTTC.

This clone was seen a handful of times. The chain employs TRBV5-8 and TRBJ1-3; D is undetermined. CDR1 and CDR2 from the germline V gene are SGHTS and YDEGEE. Trimming pared 2 bases from V and 3 bases from J, leaving 9 bases between. The CDR3 is 14 residues long. The CDR3, as DNA: TGTGCCAGCAGCTTAACTGGATATGGAAACACCATATATTTT. This codes for CASSLTGYGNTIYF.

The rearrangement uses TRBV28 and TRBJ2-7; 7 bases map to TRBD1. Germline V CDR1 and CDR2: MDHEN, SYDVKM. V lost 8 bases, J lost 2 bases, and 3 bases stayed unmatched. The CDR3 is 12 amino acids. CDR3 sequence reads: CASGTGAYEQYF. The CDR3 coding sequence is TGTGCCAGCGGAACAGGGGCCTACGAGCAGTACTTC.

The J gene is TRBJ1-2, the V gene TRBV7-9; tentative D call: TRBD1 (5 bases). Germline values: CDR1 SEHNR, CDR2 FQNEAQ (reference sequence). The V gene lost 4 bases and the J gene lost 7 bases, with 10 bases spanning the gap. The CDR3 is made up of 12 amino acids. CDR3 sequence: CASSSSGSGYTF. The CDR3 bases are TGTGCCAGCAGCTCCTCAGGGAGTGGCTACACCTTC. The full variable domain, its missing parts supplied by reference TRBV7-9 and TRBJ1-2, is DTGVSQNPRHKITKRGQNVTFRCDPISEHNRLYWYRQTLGQGPEFLTYFQNEAQLEKSRLLSDRFSAERPKGSFSTLEIQRTEQGDSAMYLCASSSSGSGYTFGSGTRLTVV.

V usage is TRBV6-6 and J usage is TRBJ2-5, with unresolved D. The DNA end is more similar to TRBJ2-7, so the J call may be wrong. The CDR3 sequence is 13 residues long. Looked up from germline, CDR1 is MNHNY and CDR2 is SVGAGI (reference sequence). In DNA, the CDR3 is TGTGCCAGCAGTTACTCGAGAACCTACGAGCAGTACTTC. It specifies CASSYSRTYEQYF.

Only one count was recorded for this clone. The V gene is TRBV19, the J gene TRBJ2-1; tentatively, D is TRBD2 (5 bases). CDR1 is LNHDA, CDR2 SQIVND, per germline (reference sequence). With 1 base removed from V and 10 bases from J, the gap between germline ends came to 20 bases. CDR3 length: 16 amino acids. The CDR3 coding sequence is TGTGCCAGTAGTATAGTGACGGGAATTAGGAGGCAGGAGCAGTTCTTC. It is translated as CASSIVTGIRRQEQFF.

The CDR3 reads CASSRTGGDTGELFF. In DNA, the CDR3 is TGTGCCAGCAGCAGGACAGGGGGCGACACCGGGGAGCTGTTTTTT. The chain carries TRBV5-4 and TRBJ2-2; 11 positions match TRBD1. CDR1 is SGHNT, CDR2 YYREEE, per germline (reference sequence). J lost 3 bases, V lost 4 bases, and 2 bases had no gene match. This CDR3 is 15 amino acids long.

The chain links TRBV18 to TRBJ2-7; D is tentatively TRBD1 or TRBD2 (6 bases each). This CDR3 has 14 residues. The germline gives CDR1 KGHSH, CDR2 LQKENI. The germline V and J ends were trimmed by 2 bases and 5 bases, with 13 bases remaining between them. This CDR3 reads CASSPGAGHDEQYF. The CDR3 bases are TGTGCCAGCTCACCAGGCGCGGGACACGACGAGCAGTACTTC.

V usage is TRBV5-8 and J usage is TRBJ2-6; unclear D gene. The germline V and J ends were trimmed by 6 bases and 5 bases, with 21 bases remaining between them. The germline gives CDR1 SGHTS, CDR2 YDEGEE. The CDR3 totals 17 residues. The CDR3 bases are TGTGCCAGCATTCTAATCAATTCACAAAGTCGGGCCAACGTCCTGACTTTC. Amino acid sequence: CASILINSQSRANVLTF.

This chain uses TRBV4-1 with TRBJ2-7; 9 nucleotides align to TRBD2. V trimming: 4 bases; J trimming: 4 bases; junction bases outside the gene matches: 11. The germline gives CDR1 MGHRA, CDR2 YSYEKL. The CDR3 is 16 amino acids. The CDR3 coding sequence is TGCGCCAGCAGCCTCCCTCGGGCTAGCGGGAAATACGAGCAGTACTTC. The encoded protein is CASSLPRASGKYEQYF.

The chain links TRBV5-1 to TRBJ2-3, with D possibly being TRBD1 (5 bases). CDR3 length: 14 amino acids. Germline values: CDR1 SGHRS, CDR2 YFSETQ. With 3 bases removed from V and 0 bases from J, the gap between germline ends came to 8 bases. The CDR3 loop reads CASSSDSSTDTQYF. In DNA, the CDR3 is TGCGCCAGCAGCTCCGACAGTAGCACAGATACGCAGTATTTT.